The next 7 T cell receptor beta chains were all read from a single sample in a study of blood T cell repertoires in COVID-19. Profiled with immunoSEQ multiplex PCR; TCRdb holds only in-frame clones, not every one. The repertoire includes roughly 150,000 clones, about 92% of them detected once, and about a sixth sits in the top ten. Sample: peripheral blood. The receptor set was obtained from a man aged 55 to 70 with active or convalescent COVID-19.

V is TRBV4-1 and J is TRBJ2-1, with TRBD1 as a possible D gene (6 bases). Germline assignment: CDR1 MGHRA and CDR2 YSYEKL. CDR3 length equals 15 residues. Trimming cost V 2 bases and J 7 bases, with 15 bases left between them. The CDR3 DNA sequence: TGCGCCAGCAGCCAACCCGGCAGGGGCGTAAATGAGCAGTTCTTC. This codes for CASSQPGRGVNEQFF.

V usage is TRBV7-9 and J usage is TRBJ1-2; D is perhaps TRBD1 (5 bases). CDR1 and CDR2 (germline): SEHNR, FQNEAQ (reference sequence). Between the trimmed V and J ends, which lost 0 bases and 1 base, there was a span of 12 bases. The CDR3 length is 16 residues. The DNA of the CDR3 is TGTGCCAGCAGCTTAGCGCGGGACTTCAATAACTATGGCTACACCTTC. Its translation: CASSLARDFNNYGYTF.

This chain connects TRBV19 to TRBJ2-3, with TRBD1 as a possible D gene (6 bases). This CDR3 region has 16 residues. Germline V lookup: CDR1 LNHDA, CDR2 SQIVND (reference sequence). V was clipped by 4 bases and J by 4 bases, with 18 bases between them. As DNA, the CDR3 is TGTGCCAGTAGTAGGGCAGGGGCGATCGTCGCAGATACGCAGTATTTT. As protein: CASSRAGAIVADTQYF.

CDR3 residues: CASSYWIGGETENAFF. The DNA of the CDR3 is TGTGCCAGCAGTTACTGGATAGGGGGCGAGACGGAGAATGCTTTCTTT. The chain uses TRBV6-5 and TRBJ1-1; 7 bases agree with TRBD1. The CDR3 spans 16 residues. Germline CDR1 MNHEY, CDR2 SVGAGI. V lost 1 base to trimming and J lost 11 bases; unmatched junction nucleotides: 16.

The J gene is TRBJ2-3, the V gene TRBV3-1 (or the pseudogene TRBV3-2); 12 positions match TRBD2. Germline lookup yields CDR1 LGHDT and CDR2 YNNKEL (reference sequence). The CDR3 spans 16 residues. After removal of 6 bases from V and 3 bases from J, the junction contained 7 bases not matched to a gene. Written as DNA, the CDR3 is TGTGCCAGCAGTCGGACTAGCGGGGCGGGTACAGATACGCAGTATTTT. This gives the protein CASSRTSGAGTDTQYF.

The rearrangement links TRBV11-3 to TRBJ1-4; the match to TRBD1 covers 9 bases. The CDR3 contains 20 residues. Germline V gene data show CDR1 as SGHNT and CDR2 as YENEEA. With 4 bases clipped from V and 0 bases from J, the junction kept 15 bases outside the gene matches. The CDR3 sequence: CASSSPLGDRAYATNEKLFF. CDR3 coding DNA: TGTGCCAGCAGCTCACCCCTCGGGGACAGGGCTTATGCAACTAATGAAAAACTGTTTTTT. Combining the CDR3 with reference TRBV11-3 and TRBJ1-4 gives the whole variable domain EAGVVQSPRYKIIEKKQPVAFWCNPISGHNTLYWYLQNLGQGPELLIRYENEEAVDDSQLPKDRFSAERLKGVDSTLKIQPAELGDSAVYLCASSSPLGDRAYATNEKLFFGSGTQLSVL.

This clone was recorded a few times. V gene TRBV18 combines with J gene TRBJ1-2, with 10 positions matching TRBD1. From germline, CDR1 is KGHSH and CDR2 LQKENI. The CDR3 is 17 amino acids. Trimming took 2 bases from V and 5 from J; bases not matched to a gene: 11. CDR3 protein: CASSPAFGTGVNYGYTF. The CDR3 region has the DNA TGTGCCAGCTCACCAGCCTTTGGGACAGGGGTTAATTATGGCTACACCTTC.